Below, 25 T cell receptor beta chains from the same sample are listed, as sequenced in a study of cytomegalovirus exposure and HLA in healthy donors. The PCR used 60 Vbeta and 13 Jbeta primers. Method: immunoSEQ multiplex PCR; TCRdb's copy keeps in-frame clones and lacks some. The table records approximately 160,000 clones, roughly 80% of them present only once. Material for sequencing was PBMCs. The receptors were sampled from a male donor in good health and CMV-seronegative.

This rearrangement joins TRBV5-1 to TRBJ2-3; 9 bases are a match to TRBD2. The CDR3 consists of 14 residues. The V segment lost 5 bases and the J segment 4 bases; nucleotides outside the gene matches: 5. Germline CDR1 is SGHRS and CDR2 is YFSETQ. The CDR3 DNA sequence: TGCGCCAGCAGAAAGGCGGGGGGGGCAGATACGCAGTATTTT. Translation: CASRKAGGADTQYF.

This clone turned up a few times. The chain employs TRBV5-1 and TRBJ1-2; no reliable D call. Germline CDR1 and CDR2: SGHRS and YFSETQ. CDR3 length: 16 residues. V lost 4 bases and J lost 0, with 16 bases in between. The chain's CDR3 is CASSIQPGQTNYGYTF. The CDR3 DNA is TGCGCCAGCAGCATACAACCGGGTCAAACTAACTATGGCTACACCTTC.

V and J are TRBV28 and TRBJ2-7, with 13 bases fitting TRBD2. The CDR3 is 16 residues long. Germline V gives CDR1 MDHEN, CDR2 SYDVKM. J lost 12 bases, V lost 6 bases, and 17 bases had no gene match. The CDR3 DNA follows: TGTGCCAGCAGCCGAGGACTAGCGGGAGACCTCCTACGAGCGTACTTC. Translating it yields CASSRGLAGDLLRAYF.

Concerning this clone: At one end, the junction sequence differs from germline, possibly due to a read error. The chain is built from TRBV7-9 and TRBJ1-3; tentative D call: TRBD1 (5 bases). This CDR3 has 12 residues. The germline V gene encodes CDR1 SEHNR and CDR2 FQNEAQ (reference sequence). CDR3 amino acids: CASSLEEGREDF. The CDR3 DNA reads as TGTGCCAGCAGCTTAGAAGAGGGCAGGGAGGATTTT.

CDR3: CASSTGGDSEQYF. In DNA form, the CDR3 reads TGTGCCAGCTCGACAGGGGGGGACTCCGAGCAGTACTTC. The genes are TRBV18 and TRBJ2-7, with TRBD1 identical over 9 bases. Germline V gives CDR1 KGHSH, CDR2 LQKENI. The CDR3 consists of 13 residues. V gave up 6 bases and J gave up 6 bases; unmatched junction bases: 6. The full variable domain, with the rest looked up from reference TRBV18 and TRBJ2-7, is NAGVMQNPRHLVRRRGQEARLRCSPMKGHSHVYWYRQLPEEGLKFMVYLQKENIIDESGMPKERFSAEFPKEGPSILRIQQVVRGDSAAYFCASSTGGDSEQYFGPGTRLTVT.

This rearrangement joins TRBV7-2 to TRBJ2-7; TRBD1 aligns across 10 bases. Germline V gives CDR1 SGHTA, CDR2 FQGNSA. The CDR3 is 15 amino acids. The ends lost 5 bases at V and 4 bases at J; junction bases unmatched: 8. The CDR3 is CASSPGTGELYEQYF. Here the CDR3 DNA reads TGTGCCAGCAGCCCAGGGACAGGGGAGTTGTACGAGCAGTACTTC.

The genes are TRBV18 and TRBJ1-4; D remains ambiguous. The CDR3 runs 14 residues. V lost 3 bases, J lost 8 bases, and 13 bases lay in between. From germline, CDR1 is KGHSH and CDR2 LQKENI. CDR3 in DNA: TGTGCCAGCTCACCCCCCCTAGAACGAGAAAAACTGTTTTTT. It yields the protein CASSPPLEREKLFF.

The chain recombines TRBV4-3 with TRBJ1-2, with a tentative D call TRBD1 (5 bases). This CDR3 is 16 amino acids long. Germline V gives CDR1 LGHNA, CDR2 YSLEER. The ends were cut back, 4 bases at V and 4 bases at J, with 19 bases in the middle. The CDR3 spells CASSLNLQVQVYGYTF. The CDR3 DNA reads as TGCGCCAGCAGCCTCAACCTACAGGTTCAGGTCTATGGCTACACCTTC.

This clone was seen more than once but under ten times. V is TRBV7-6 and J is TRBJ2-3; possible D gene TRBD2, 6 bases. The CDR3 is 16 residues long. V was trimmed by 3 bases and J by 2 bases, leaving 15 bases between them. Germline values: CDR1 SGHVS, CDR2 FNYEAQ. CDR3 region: CASSFGGNRATDTQYF. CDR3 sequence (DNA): TGTGCCAGCAGCTTCGGAGGGAACCGTGCCACAGATACGCAGTATTTT.

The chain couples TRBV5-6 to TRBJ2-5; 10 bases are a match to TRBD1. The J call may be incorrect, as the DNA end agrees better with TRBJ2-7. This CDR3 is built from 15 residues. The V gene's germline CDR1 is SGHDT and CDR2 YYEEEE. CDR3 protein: CASSPPGQGFGEQYF. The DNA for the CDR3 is TGTGCCAGCAGCCCACCGGGACAGGGGTTTGGCGAGCAGTACTTC.

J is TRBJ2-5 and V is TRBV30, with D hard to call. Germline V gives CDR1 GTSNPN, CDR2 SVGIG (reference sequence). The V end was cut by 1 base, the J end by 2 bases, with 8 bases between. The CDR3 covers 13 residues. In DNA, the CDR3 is TGTGCCTGGAGTGAACAGCTACAAGAGACCCAGTACTTC. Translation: CAWSEQLQETQYF.

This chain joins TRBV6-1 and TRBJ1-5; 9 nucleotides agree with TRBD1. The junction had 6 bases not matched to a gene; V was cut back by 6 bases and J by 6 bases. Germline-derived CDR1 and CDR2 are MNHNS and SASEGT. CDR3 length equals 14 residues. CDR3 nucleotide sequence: TGTGCCAGCAGGGGGGGACAGGGTAGTCAGCCCCAGCATTTT. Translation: CASRGGQGSQPQHF.

CDR3 sequence reads: CAWSPGGGEKLFF. CDR3 coding DNA: TGTGCCTGGAGCCCGGGGGGCGGTGAAAAACTGTTTTTT. This rearrangement joins TRBV30 to TRBJ1-4; a weak D match, TRBD1 (6 bases). Germline V gives CDR1 GTSNPN, CDR2 SVGIG (reference sequence). Trimming removed 3 bases at V and 7 bases at J, with 12 bases between. The CDR3 is 13 residues long.

CDR3 sequence reads: CASSLYDRVNEQYF. The DNA of the CDR3 is TGTGCCAGCAGCTTATACGACAGGGTAAACGAGCAGTACTTC. The V and J genes are TRBV7-2 and TRBJ2-7, with 7 bases aligning to TRBD1. V trimming: 2 bases; J trimming: 5 bases; junction bases outside the gene matches: 6. The CDR3 consists of 14 residues. In germline, CDR1 is SGHTA, CDR2 FQGNSA.

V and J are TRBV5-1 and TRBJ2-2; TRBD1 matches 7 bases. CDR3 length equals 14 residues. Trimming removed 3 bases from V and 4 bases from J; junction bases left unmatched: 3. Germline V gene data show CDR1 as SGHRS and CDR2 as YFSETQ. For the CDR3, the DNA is TGCGCCAGCAGCTCCAGGACAGGCACCGGGGAGCTGTTTTTT. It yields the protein CASSSRTGTGELFF.

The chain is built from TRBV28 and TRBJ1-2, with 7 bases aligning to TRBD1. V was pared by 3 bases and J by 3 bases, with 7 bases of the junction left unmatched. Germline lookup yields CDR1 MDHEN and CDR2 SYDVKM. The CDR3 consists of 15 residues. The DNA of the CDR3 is TGTGCCAGCAGTTTTTCCGGGACAGCGGACTATGGCTACACCTTC. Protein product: CASSFSGTADYGYTF.

The CDR3 reads CASSLEGNTEAFF. The CDR3 bases are TGTGCCAGCAGCTTAGAGGGAAACACTGAAGCTTTCTTT. The chain couples TRBV7-3 to TRBJ1-1, with D unclear. Germline CDR1 and CDR2: SGHTA and FQGTGA. V was shortened by 2 bases and J by 2 bases, with 6 bases between the two germline ends. This CDR3 comprises 13 residues.

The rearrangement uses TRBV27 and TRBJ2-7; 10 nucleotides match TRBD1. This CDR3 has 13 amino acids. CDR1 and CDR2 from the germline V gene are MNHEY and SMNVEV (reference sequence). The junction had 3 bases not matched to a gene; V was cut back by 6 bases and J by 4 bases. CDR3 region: CASRDRGQYEQYF. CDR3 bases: TGTGCCAGCAGAGACAGGGGGCAATACGAGCAGTACTTC.

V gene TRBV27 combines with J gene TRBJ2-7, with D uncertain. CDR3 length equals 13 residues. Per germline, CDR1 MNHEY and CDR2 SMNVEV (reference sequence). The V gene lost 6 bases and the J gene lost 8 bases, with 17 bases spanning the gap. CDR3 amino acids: CASSRSMWIKQYF. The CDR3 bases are TGTGCCAGCAGCCGGAGTATGTGGATTAAGCAGTACTTC.

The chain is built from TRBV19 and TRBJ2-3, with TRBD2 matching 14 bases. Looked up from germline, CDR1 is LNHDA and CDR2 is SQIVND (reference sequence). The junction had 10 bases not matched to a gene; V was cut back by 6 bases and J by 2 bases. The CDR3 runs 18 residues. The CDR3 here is CASSSTGTSGGLTDTQYF. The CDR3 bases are TGTGCCAGTAGCAGTACCGGGACTAGCGGGGGCCTCACAGATACGCAGTATTTT.

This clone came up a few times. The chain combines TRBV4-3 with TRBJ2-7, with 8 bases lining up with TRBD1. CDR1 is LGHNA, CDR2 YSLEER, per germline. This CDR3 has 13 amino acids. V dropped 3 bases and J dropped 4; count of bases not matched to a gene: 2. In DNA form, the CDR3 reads TGCGCCAGCAGCCACAGACAGGGGTACGAGCAGTACTTC. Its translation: CASSHRQGYEQYF.

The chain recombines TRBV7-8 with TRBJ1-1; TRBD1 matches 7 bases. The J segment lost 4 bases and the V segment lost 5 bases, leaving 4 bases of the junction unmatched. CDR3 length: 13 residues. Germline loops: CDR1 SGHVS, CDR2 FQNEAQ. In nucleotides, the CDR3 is TGTGCCAGCAGCCCACAGGGGACCACTGAAGCTTTCTTT. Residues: CASSPQGTTEAFF.

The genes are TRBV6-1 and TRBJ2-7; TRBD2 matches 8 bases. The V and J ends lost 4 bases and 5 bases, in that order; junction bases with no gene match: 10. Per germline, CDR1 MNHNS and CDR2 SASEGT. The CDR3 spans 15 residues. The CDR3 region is CASSGSGAGDHEQYF. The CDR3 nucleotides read TGTGCCAGCAGTGGATCGGGAGCGGGAGATCACGAGCAGTACTTC.

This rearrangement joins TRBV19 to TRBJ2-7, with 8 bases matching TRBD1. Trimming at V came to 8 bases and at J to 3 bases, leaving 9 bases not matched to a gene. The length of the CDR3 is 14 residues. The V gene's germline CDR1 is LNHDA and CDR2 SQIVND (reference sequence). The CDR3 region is CASPPGTGLYEQYF. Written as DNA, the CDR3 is TGTGCCAGTCCTCCCGGGACAGGACTCTACGAGCAGTACTTC.

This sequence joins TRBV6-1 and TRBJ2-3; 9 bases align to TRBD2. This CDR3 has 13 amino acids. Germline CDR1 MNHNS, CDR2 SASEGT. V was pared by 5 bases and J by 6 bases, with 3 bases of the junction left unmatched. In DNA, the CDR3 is TGTGCCAGCAGTTTAGCGGGAGTCGATACGCAGTATTTT. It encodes CASSLAGVDTQYF.